Shown below are 23 T cell receptor beta chains from a single sample sequenced in a study of blood T cell repertoires in COVID-19. Sequencing used immunoSEQ multiplex PCR; TCRdb keeps in-frame clones, though not all of them. This sample carries about 360,000 clones, approximately 82% of them seen once, and the ten largest clones take 2.5% to 3.5%. Sequencing was carried out using peripheral blood. These receptors came from a man younger than 40 with active or convalescent COVID-19.

The chain carries TRBV7-2 and TRBJ2-1; D call uncertain. The CDR3 runs 16 residues. Trimming stripped 1 base from V and 7 bases from J, with 17 bases between. From germline, CDR1 is SGHTA and CDR2 FQGNSA. CDR3 sequence reads: CASSLDLRPIVNEQFF. DNA of the CDR3: TGTGCCAGCAGCTTAGATCTGCGCCCCATAGTGAATGAGCAGTTCTTC.

The chain uses TRBV6-1 and TRBJ2-1; 7 bases map to TRBD2. V shed 1 base and J 4 bases; nucleotides not matched to a gene: 10. In germline, CDR1 is MNHNS, CDR2 SASEGT. The CDR3 spans 17 residues. The CDR3 region has the DNA TGTGCCAGCAGTGAAGAATTGACAGCGGGACCTTACAATGAGCAGTTCTTC. Encoded protein: CASSEELTAGPYNEQFF.

The chain links TRBV5-5 to TRBJ1-5; TRBD1 agrees at 7 bases. The CDR3 has 16 residues. Germline trimming cut 0 bases from V and 4 bases from J; bases unmatched to any gene: 7. From germline, CDR1 is SGHKS and CDR2 YYEKEE (reference sequence). CDR3 DNA: TGTGCCAGCAGCTTGGACTGGGGACAGTTAAATCAGCCCCAGCATTTT. Translation: CASSLDWGQLNQPQHF.

The chain is built from TRBV28 and TRBJ1-1; the D gene is possibly TRBD1 (5 bases). CDR1 and CDR2 from the germline V gene are MDHEN and SYDVKM. The CDR3 totals 13 residues. V was clipped by 7 bases and J by 5 bases, with 14 bases between them. Written as DNA, the CDR3 is TGTGCCAGCAACTCGGGGGTGTGGACTGAAGCTTTCTTT. Encoded protein: CASNSGVWTEAFF.

V is TRBV29-1 and J is TRBJ1-1; D is perhaps TRBD1 (5 bases). V was pared by 5 bases and J by 7 bases, with 11 bases between. CDR1 and CDR2 (germline): SQVTM, ANQGSEA. The CDR3 contains 11 residues. The CDR3 nucleotides read TGCAGCGTTACGGGGGAGGTTGAAGCTTTCTTT. It translates to CSVTGEVEAFF.

The chain combines TRBV15 with TRBJ1-1; perhaps TRBD1 as D (5 bases). The germline V and J ends were trimmed by 0 bases and 5 bases, with 10 bases remaining between them. The germline gives CDR1 LNHNV, CDR2 YYDKDF (reference sequence). CDR3 length: 14 amino acids. The CDR3 spells CATSREGGTTEAFF. CDR3 DNA sequence: TGTGCCACCAGCAGAGAGGGCGGGACTACTGAAGCTTTCTTT.

Remarks on this clone: The same CDR3 also results from other DNA sequences found in this sample. The J gene is TRBJ1-1, the V gene TRBV30; D not resolved. CDR1 is GTSNPN, CDR2 SVGIG, per germline (reference sequence). CDR3 length: 13 amino acids. V lost 1 base and J 1 base, leaving 7 bases between the germline ends. As DNA, the CDR3 is TGTGCCTGGAGTGCTCTCCGGAACACTGAAGCTTTCTTT. Translated: CAWSALRNTEAFF. Looking up the rest from reference TRBV30 and TRBJ1-1 gives the full variable domain: SQTIHQWPATLVQPVGSPLSLECTVEGTSNPNLYWYRQAAGRGLQLLFYSVGIGQISSEVPQNLSASRPQDRQFILSSKKLLLSDSGFYLCAWSALRNTEAFFGQGTRLTVV.

The chain is built from TRBV14 and TRBJ2-1; tentative D call: TRBD2 (5 bases). Per germline, CDR1 SGHDN and CDR2 FVKESK. There are 12 residues in the CDR3. Trimming stripped 8 bases from V and 11 bases from J, with 16 bases between. CDR3 in amino acids: CASRAAGSKQFF. Written as DNA, the CDR3 is TGTGCCAGCCGAGCGGCCGGCAGTAAGCAGTTCTTC.

The chain uses TRBV11-3 and TRBJ2-3, with 8 bases fitting TRBD2. The germline V gene encodes CDR1 SGHNT and CDR2 YENEEA. Germline trimming cut 5 bases from V and 4 bases from J; bases unmatched to any gene: 5. This CDR3 is 14 amino acids long. Here the CDR3 reads CASSPGLAPDTQYF. The CDR3 DNA reads TGTGCCAGCAGCCCCGGACTAGCCCCAGATACGCAGTATTTT.

This clone came up a few times. This chain joins TRBV5-1 and TRBJ1-1; 8 positions agree with TRBD1. CDR1 is SGHRS, CDR2 YFSETQ, per germline. The CDR3 is 15 amino acids. V dropped 0 bases and J dropped 4; count of bases not matched to a gene: 5. CDR3 loop: CASSLVTGAGTEAFF. CDR3 sequence (DNA): TGCGCCAGCAGCTTGGTGACAGGGGCGGGCACTGAAGCTTTCTTT.

This clone came up a few times. The genes are TRBV7-3 and TRBJ2-1, with TRBD2 matching 9 bases. Per germline, CDR1 SGHTA and CDR2 FQGTGA. The J segment lost 7 bases and the V segment lost 5 bases, leaving 12 bases of the junction unmatched. This CDR3 has 16 residues. CDR3 region: CASSPPGGGGANEQFF. The CDR3 DNA follows: TGTGCCAGCAGCCCACCGGGAGGCGGGGGGGCGAATGAGCAGTTCTTC. The entire variable domain, with the rest obtained from reference TRBV7-3 and TRBJ2-1, is as follows: GAGVSQTPSNKVTEKGKYVELRCDPISGHTALYWYRQSLGQGPEFLIYFQGTGAADDSGLPNDRFFAVRPEGSVSTLKIQRTERGDSAVYLCASSPPGGGGANEQFFGPGTRLTVL.

The rearrangement joins TRBV7-2 to TRBJ1-1; 9 bases match TRBD1. CDR1 is SGHTA, CDR2 FQGNSA, per germline. The V segment lost 2 bases and the J segment 8 bases; nucleotides outside the gene matches: 9. This CDR3 contains 15 residues. The CDR3 reads CASSLSGQGSAEAFF. DNA of the CDR3: TGTGCCAGCAGCTTATCGGGACAGGGTAGTGCCGAAGCTTTCTTT.

The V and J genes are TRBV18 and TRBJ1-2, with D unclear. Germline V gene lookup returns CDR1 KGHSH and CDR2 LQKENI. CDR3 size: 16 residues. The germline V and J ends were trimmed by 2 bases and 1 base, with 14 bases remaining between them. The CDR3 DNA reads as TGTGCCAGCTCACCAGCGAGGGATGATCTTAACTATGGCTACACCTTC. Translated, it gives CASSPARDDLNYGYTF.

J is TRBJ2-1 and V is TRBV11-1; a possible D gene is TRBD1 (7 bases). The V end was cut by 1 base, the J end by 8 bases, with 15 bases between. This CDR3 comprises 15 residues. Germline V lookup: CDR1 SGHAT, CDR2 FQDESV (reference sequence). The CDR3 reads CASSLEGRGVDEQFF. In nucleotides, the CDR3 is TGTGCCAGCAGCTTAGAAGGCAGGGGGGTTGATGAGCAGTTCTTC. Supplemented by reference TRBV11-1 and TRBJ2-1, the full variable domain reads EAEVAQSPRYKITEKSQAVAFWCDPISGHATLYWYRQILGQGPELLVQFQDESVVDDSQLPKDRFSAERLKGVDSTLKIQPAELGDSAMYLCASSLEGRGVDEQFFGPGTRLTVL.

The chain combines TRBV24-1 with TRBJ2-1, with a weak D call TRBD2 (7 bases). V gave up 3 bases and J gave up 1 base, with 12 bases separating them. The CDR3 spans 16 residues. Germline-derived CDR1 and CDR2 are KGHDR and SFDVKD. The chain's CDR3 is CATSDPRGPSYNEQFF. The CDR3 coding sequence is TGTGCCACCAGTGATCCGCGGGGGCCGTCCTACAATGAGCAGTTCTTC.

This chain joins TRBV7-2 and TRBJ1-6; 7 bases fit TRBD1. CDR1 and CDR2 from the germline V gene are SGHTA and FQGNSA. This CDR3 contains 14 residues. With V trimmed by 5 bases and J by 7 bases, 5 bases remained unmatched. CDR3 in amino acids: CASSPGTDNSPLHF. CDR3 sequence (DNA): TGTGCCAGCAGCCCCGGGACAGACAATTCACCCCTCCACTTT.

The chain uses TRBV5-6 and TRBJ2-7; 12 bases are a match to TRBD2. The J segment lost 4 bases and the V segment lost 4 bases, leaving 9 bases of the junction unmatched. Germline CDR1 is SGHDT and CDR2 is YYEEEE. CDR3 length: 16 amino acids. The CDR3 spells CASSLRLAGVGYEQYF. The CDR3, as DNA: TGTGCCAGCAGCCTCCGACTAGCGGGAGTAGGGTACGAGCAGTACTTC.

The chain couples TRBV24-1 to TRBJ1-4, with D perhaps matching TRBD1 (6 bases). V shed 9 bases and J shed 6 bases, with 10 bases lying between them. The CDR3 sequence is 12 residues long. The germline V gene has CDR1 KGHDR and CDR2 SFDVKD. The CDR3 region has the DNA TGTGCCACCGGGACAAATGATGAAAAACTGTTTTTT. Protein product: CATGTNDEKLFF.

The chain employs TRBV11-2 and TRBJ2-5; TRBD2 aligns across 7 bases. There are 15 residues in the CDR3. Germline CDR1 and CDR2: SGHAT and FQNNGV. V lost 0 bases and J lost 1; bases outside the gene matches: 2. The CDR3 region is CASSLDSGFQETQYF. The CDR3 region has the DNA TGTGCCAGCAGCTTAGATAGCGGGTTCCAAGAGACCCAGTACTTC.

This chain connects TRBV6-4 to TRBJ2-1, with 8 bases identical to TRBD2. CDR1 is MRHNA, CDR2 SNTAGT, per germline. Unmatched junction bases numbered 7, after V lost 2 bases and J lost 7 bases. The CDR3 contains 15 residues. The CDR3 here is CASSDTPGGRNEQFF. DNA of the CDR3: TGTGCCAGCAGTGACACCCCGGGGGGGCGGAATGAGCAGTTCTTC.

The chain joins TRBV7-2 to TRBJ1-5; D is ambiguous. The CDR3 consists of 13 residues. V shed 0 bases and J shed 4 bases, with 4 bases lying between them. Germline CDR1 is SGHTA and CDR2 is FQGNSA. The CDR3: CASSLAVNQPQHF. CDR3 DNA: TGTGCCAGCAGCTTAGCCGTAAATCAGCCCCAGCATTTT. Combining the CDR3 with reference TRBV7-2 and TRBJ1-5 gives the whole variable domain GAGVSQSPSNKVTEKGKDVELRCDPISGHTALYWYRQSLGQGLEFLIYFQGNSAPDKSGLPSDRFSAERTGGSVSTLTIQRTQQEDSAVYLCASSLAVNQPQHFGDGTRLSIL.

The chain links TRBV7-9 to TRBJ1-4; D perhaps matches TRBD1 (5 bases). Germline-derived CDR1 and CDR2 are SEHNR and FQNEAQ (reference sequence). This CDR3 spans 14 amino acids. Deletions cut 6 bases from V and 4 bases from J, with 12 bases between. The chain's CDR3 is CASSPGTVNEKLFF. Written as DNA, the CDR3 is TGTGCCAGCAGTCCCGGGACTGTTAATGAAAAACTGTTTTTT.

The chain joins TRBV12-5 to TRBJ2-6; 8 bases match TRBD1. After removal of 7 bases from V and 0 bases from J, the junction contained 8 bases not matched to a gene. The CDR3 sequence is 17 residues long. From germline, CDR1 is LGHNT and CDR2 FRNRAP. CDR3 sequence (DNA): TGTGCTAGTGACCAGGGACAGGCCATCTCTGGGGCCAACGTCCTGACTTTC. Translation: CASDQGQAISGANVLTF.